The 18 T cell receptor beta chains presented below share a single source sample, sequenced in a study of cytomegalovirus exposure and HLA in healthy donors. 60 Vbeta and 13 Jbeta primers were used in PCR. Generated by immunoSEQ multiplex PCR, the TCRdb table keeps only in-frame clones and is missing some. The table lists 150,000 or so clones, roughly 79% of them singletons. The source material was PBMCs. The origin of the receptors is a man aged 40-55 years in good health and CMV-seronegative.

This sequence joins TRBV28 and TRBJ1-1; 10 positions match TRBD1. Unmatched junction bases numbered 6, after V lost 2 bases and J lost 6 bases. The CDR3 contains 15 residues. CDR1 MDHEN and CDR2 SYDVKM come from the germline V gene. The CDR3 protein is CASSLRTGGRAEAFF. For the CDR3, the DNA is TGTGCCAGCAGTTTAAGGACAGGGGGGAGGGCTGAAGCTTTCTTT.

This clone has more than one count but fewer than ten. The chain carries TRBV5-4 and TRBJ2-2; 7 bases are shared with TRBD1. This CDR3 spans 15 amino acids. Germline V gene sequence: CDR1 SGHNT, CDR2 YYREEE (reference sequence). V lost 1 base and J lost 2; bases outside the gene matches: 2. Here the CDR3 reads CASSLPGGNTGELFF. The CDR3 DNA follows: TGTGCCAGCAGCTTGCCAGGGGGAAACACCGGGGAGCTGTTTTTT.

The chain couples TRBV13 to TRBJ1-1, with a possible D match to TRBD1 (6 bases). V gave up 7 bases and J gave up 7 bases, with 16 bases separating them. The CDR3 has 13 residues. The germline V gene encodes CDR1 PRHDT and CDR2 FYEKMQ (reference sequence). The CDR3 here is CASNKRGFGEAFF. CDR3 nucleotide sequence: TGTGCCAGCAACAAGAGGGGGTTTGGTGAAGCTTTCTTT.

Notes on this clone: The junction differs from germline at one of its ends, possibly a read error. The chain has TRBV5-4 and TRBJ2-4, with TRBD1 matching over 8 bases. Looked up from germline, CDR1 is SGHNT and CDR2 is YYREEE (reference sequence). The CDR3 totals 15 residues. CDR3 sequence reads: CASSFRQGLENSQYF. As DNA, the CDR3 is TGTGCCAGCAGCTTCCGACAGGGGTTGGAAAACAGTCAGTACTTC.

V and J are TRBV19 and TRBJ2-2, with TRBD2 as a possible D gene (5 bases). Trimming shortened V by 4 bases and J by 7 bases, and 13 bases separated the two germline ends. The CDR3 spans 14 residues. In germline, CDR1 is LNHDA, CDR2 SQIVND (reference sequence). The CDR3: CASSRGVLNGELFF. Written as DNA, the CDR3 is TGTGCCAGTAGTAGGGGAGTTTTAAACGGGGAGCTGTTTTTT.

V is TRBV15 and J is TRBJ2-5, with D unresolved. Matching the DNA end better, TRBJ2-7 makes the J call doubtful. The CDR3 runs 13 residues. Per the germline V gene, CDR1 is LNHNV and CDR2 is YYDKDF (reference sequence). CDR3 nucleotides: TGTGCCACCAGCAGAGACCCGCGTACCGAGCAGTACTTC. Its protein is CATSRDPRTEQYF.

The chain uses TRBV13 and TRBJ2-1, with 8 positions matching TRBD2. Germline V gene data show CDR1 as PRHDT and CDR2 as FYEKMQ (reference sequence). V lost 5 bases, J lost 0 bases, and 3 bases stayed unmatched. CDR3 length: 15 residues. For the CDR3, the DNA is TGTGCCAGCAGCCCGAGCGGGAGCTCCTACAATGAGCAGTTCTTC. This codes for CASSPSGSSYNEQFF.

This clone was seen just once. The rearrangement joins TRBV19 to TRBJ1-5, with D possibly TRBD1 on 6 matching bases. Per germline, CDR1 LNHDA and CDR2 SQIVND (reference sequence). The germline V and J ends were trimmed by 7 bases and 2 bases, with 18 bases remaining between them. CDR3 size: 16 residues. The CDR3 region is CASTPTQGPRNQPQHF. CDR3 nucleotides: TGTGCCAGTACCCCGACACAGGGACCTCGCAATCAGCCCCAGCATTTT.

This clone was seen only a few times. The chain joins TRBV28 to TRBJ1-2, with TRBD1 matching over 7 bases. Trimming took 2 bases from V and 5 from J; bases not matched to a gene: 8. Germline assignment: CDR1 MDHEN and CDR2 SYDVKM. This CDR3 has 15 residues. CDR3 region: CASSLQAGGIYGYTF. CDR3 nucleotides: TGTGCCAGCAGTTTACAGGCAGGGGGTATATATGGCTACACCTTC.

The rearrangement links TRBV2 to TRBJ2-2; 7 bases align to TRBD2. The trim removed 2 bases at V and 6 bases at J, leaving 6 bases unmatched. CDR3 length: 15 residues. CDR1 is SNHLY, CDR2 FYNNEI, per germline. The DNA for the CDR3 is TGTGCCAGCAGTGAACGGGGGAGGGCCCCCGGGGAGCTGTTTTTT. It translates to CASSERGRAPGELFF.

The chain joins TRBV2 to TRBJ2-3; no firm D call. CDR1 SNHLY and CDR2 FYNNEI come from the germline V gene. V gave up 11 bases and J gave up 1 base, with 7 bases separating them. The CDR3 is made up of 11 amino acids. CDR3: CASWRTDTQYF. The CDR3 DNA reads TGTGCCTCTTGGCGCACAGATACGCAGTATTTT.

The table lists this clone with a count of one. V usage is TRBV10-3 and J usage is TRBJ2-7, with 9 bases matching TRBD2. Unmatched junction bases numbered 5, after V lost 2 bases and J lost 6 bases. CDR3 length equals 14 residues. Germline V gene sequence: CDR1 ENHRY, CDR2 SYGVKD. The CDR3 reads CAISEPAGGGEQYF. Written as DNA, the CDR3 is TGTGCCATCAGTGAGCCAGCGGGAGGTGGCGAGCAGTACTTC.

The rearrangement joins TRBV5-6 to TRBJ2-5; perhaps TRBD1 as D (6 bases). With the DNA end fitting TRBJ2-7 better, the J assignment may be wrong. The CDR3 covers 15 residues. Germline CDR1 SGHDT, CDR2 YYEEEE. CDR3 in DNA: TGTGCCAGCAGCTACCTTCGGGACATAACCTACGAGCAGTACTTC. Protein sequence: CASSYLRDITYEQYF.

The V gene is TRBV27, the J gene TRBJ2-7; TRBD2 is a possible D gene (5 bases). This CDR3 contains 15 residues. The V and J ends lost 0 bases and 4 bases respectively, with 13 bases between them. The germline CDR1 and CDR2 sequences are MNHEY and SMNVEV (reference sequence). The CDR3: CASSLSTEGLYEQYF. In DNA, the CDR3 is TGTGCCAGCAGTTTATCGACCGAGGGCCTTTACGAGCAGTACTTC.

This clone was picked up a small number of times. The chain recombines TRBV14 with TRBJ2-3; 12 bases fit TRBD2. CDR3 length: 15 residues. The V gene end was trimmed by 4 bases and the J gene end by 3 bases; junction bases not matched to a gene: 2. Germline V gene data show CDR1 as SGHDN and CDR2 as FVKESK. CDR3 residues: CASSPGLAGTDTQYF. The DNA for the CDR3 is TGTGCCAGCAGCCCTGGACTAGCGGGGACAGATACGCAGTATTTT.

The chain combines TRBV5-8 with TRBJ1-2, with D perhaps TRBD1 (5 bases). Germline values: CDR1 SGHTS, CDR2 YDEGEE. The CDR3 length is 13 residues. V lost 4 bases to trimming and J lost 5 bases, with 12 bases between them. The CDR3, as DNA: TGTGCCAGCAGCATTGGGGCAGCTTATGGCTACACCTTC. This encodes CASSIGAAYGYTF.

The chain has TRBV30 and TRBJ1-2, with 7 nucleotides matching TRBD1. V was clipped by 0 bases and J by 7 bases; unmatched bases: 11. CDR3 length equals 15 residues. CDR1 and CDR2 from the germline V gene are GTSNPN and SVGIG (reference sequence). The CDR3 loop reads CAWSVGGRGTGGYTF. DNA for the CDR3: TGTGCCTGGAGTGTGGGTGGCAGGGGGACTGGTGGCTACACCTTC.

This chain connects TRBV27 to TRBJ1-6, with TRBD1 matching over 7 bases. Germline values: CDR1 MNHEY, CDR2 SMNVEV (reference sequence). The CDR3 extends over 14 amino acids. V shed 3 bases, J shed 7 bases, and the junction held 3 bases outside the gene matches. CDR3 amino acids: CASSFLTGNSPLHF. The CDR3, as DNA: TGTGCCAGCAGTTTTCTGACAGGGAATTCACCCCTCCACTTT.